Listed below are T cell receptor beta chains from one sample, sequenced in a study of beta chain features in type 1 diabetes. Data came from immunoSEQ multiplex PCR; TCRdb stores just in-frame clones and leaves some out. The repertoire holds 100,000 to 150,000 clones, with less than 20% as singletons. Sequencing was performed on central memory CD4+ T cells from blood. The receptors here all came from a young man with type 1 diabetes. The CDR3 runs from the conserved cysteine through the conserved F or W. The D gene is left open where the match is weak. Where a row states a size, it is once, few, many or the class of an expanded clone; other rows omit it.

D: TRBD1; length: 15; size: -; V: TRBV9; J: TRBJ2-1; CDR3: CASSAPGQGYNEQFF; DNA: TGTGCCAGCAGCGCTCCGGGACAGGGCTACAATGAGCAGTTCTTC
D: TRBD1; length: 16; size: -; V: TRBV18; J: TRBJ2-3; CDR3: CASSQGGTGRSDTQYF; DNA: TGTGCCAGCTCTCAAGGGGGGACAGGGCGCTCAGATACGCAGTATTTT
D: TRBD1; length: 15; size: few; V: TRBV15; J: TRBJ1-5; CDR3: CATSRVDRESQPQHF; DNA: TGTGCCACCAGCAGAGTTGACAGGGAAAGTCAGCCCCAGCATTTT
D: TRBD2; length: 15; size: few; V: TRBV11-2; J: TRBJ2-3; CDR3: CASSFTSGGRDTQYF; DNA: TGTGCCAGCAGCTTTACGAGCGGGGGGCGGGATACGCAGTATTTT
D: -; length: 13; size: few; V: TRBV30; J: TRBJ2-5; CDR3: CAWRSGPVETQYF; DNA: TGTGCCTGGAGATCCGGGCCCGTTGAGACCCAGTACTTC
D: -; length: 12; size: -; V: TRBV7-6; J: TRBJ1-6; CDR3: CASSYYNSPLHF; DNA: TGTGCCAGCAGCTATTACAATTCACCCCTCCACTTT
D: -; length: 14; size: few; V: TRBV18; J: TRBJ2-7; CDR3: CASSPRDGLGEQYF; DNA: TGTGCCAGCTCACCACGGGACGGGCTTGGGGAGCAGTACTTC
D: -; length: 11; size: -; V: TRBV6-5; J: TRBJ1-4; CDR3: CASSDREKLFF; DNA: TGTGCCAGCAGCGACAGGGAAAAACTGTTTTTT
D: -; length: 15; size: medium-sized; V: TRBV28; J: TRBJ2-6; CDR3: CASSLVNHGANVLTF; DNA: TGTGCCAGCAGTTTAGTGAATCATGGGGCCAACGTCCTGACTTTC
D: -; length: 14; size: few; V: TRBV28; J: TRBJ1-4; CDR3: CASTTGGKNEKLFF; DNA: TGTGCCAGCACAACGGGTGGCAAAAATGAAAAACTGTTTTTT
D: -; length: 15; size: -; V: TRBV4-3; J: TRBJ1-6; CDR3: CASSQEGSLRSPLHF; DNA: TGCGCCAGCAGCCAAGAAGGCAGCCTGAGGTCACCCCTCCACTTT
D: -; length: 12; size: -; V: TRBV29-1; J: TRBJ2-7; CDR3: CSVGDSRREQYF; DNA: TGCAGCGTGGGGGACTCTAGAAGGGAGCAGTACTTC
D: -; length: 12; size: few; V: TRBV13; J: TRBJ1-3; CDR3: CASSLYGNTIYF; DNA: TGTGCCAGCAGCCTCTACGGAAACACCATATATTTT
D: TRBD2; length: 17; size: -; V: TRBV9; J: TRBJ2-1; CDR3: CASSAGSGGGSYNEQFF; DNA: TGTGCCAGCAGCGCTGGCAGCGGGGGAGGATCCTACAATGAGCAGTTCTTC
D: TRBD2; length: 15; size: few; V: TRBV30; J: TRBJ2-1; CDR3: CAWSVGLAGVHEQFF; DNA: TGTGCCTGGAGTGTCGGACTAGCGGGGGTCCATGAGCAGTTCTTC
D: -; length: 12; size: -; V: TRBV29-1; J: TRBJ2-5; CDR3: CSVQSGQETQYF; DNA: TGCAGCGTTCAAAGCGGCCAAGAGACCCAGTACTTC
D: -; length: 13; size: -; V: TRBV10-3; J: TRBJ1-5; CDR3: CSISEGRDQPQHF; DNA: TGTTCCATCAGTGAGGGGAGAGATCAGCCCCAGCATTTT
D: -; length: 15; size: few; V: TRBV7-2; J: TRBJ2-1; CDR3: CASTQGGQGNDEQFF; DNA: TGTGCCAGCACTCAAGGCGGGCAGGGCAACGATGAGCAGTTCTTC
D: -; length: 16; size: many; V: TRBV4-2; J: TRBJ2-4; CDR3: CASSQDPAAPTDIQYF; DNA: TGTGCCAGCAGCCAAGATCCGGCGGCACCGACGGACATTCAGTACTTC
D: -; length: 14; size: -; V: TRBV27; J: TRBJ2-5; CDR3: CASGVTGTQETQYF; DNA: TGTGCCAGCGGGGTGACAGGTACCCAAGAGACCCAGTACTTC
D: -; length: 13; size: few; V: TRBV19; J: TRBJ2-2; CDR3: CASSTIGTGELFF; DNA: TGTGCCAGTAGTACCATTGGCACCGGGGAGCTGTTTTTT
D: TRBD1; length: 17; size: -; V: TRBV7-2; J: TRBJ1-1; CDR3: CASSPSPGTGLNTEAFF; DNA: TGTGCCAGCAGCCCTAGCCCTGGGACAGGCTTGAACACTGAAGCTTTCTTT
D: -; length: 15; size: -; V: TRBV5-1; J: TRBJ2-5; CDR3: CASSLRPGSGETQYF; DNA: TGCGCCAGCAGCTTGAGGCCAGGGAGCGGAGAGACCCAGTACTTC
D: -; length: 14; size: -; V: TRBV25-1; J: TRBJ1-1; CDR3: CASSEYVSGTEAFF; DNA: TGTGCCAGCAGTGAATACGTTAGCGGCACTGAAGCTTTCTTT
D: -; length: 15; size: few; V: TRBV28; J: TRBJ2-1; CDR3: CASSPATSSYNEQFF; DNA: TGTGCCAGCAGTCCGGCGACAAGCTCCTACAATGAGCAGTTCTTC
D: TRBD2; length: 16; size: -; V: TRBV2; J: TRBJ2-4; CDR3: CASSDRVASGWNIQYF; DNA: TGTGCCAGCAGTGATCGGGTGGCTAGCGGGTGGAACATTCAGTACTTC
D: TRBD1; length: 16; size: -; V: TRBV5-5; J: TRBJ2-6; CDR3: CASSPGTVSGANVLTF; DNA: TGTGCCAGCAGCCCCGGGACAGTCTCTGGGGCCAACGTCCTGACTTTC
D: -; length: 16; size: -; V: TRBV7-2; J: TRBJ1-6; CDR3: CASSSRQSRNNSPLHF; DNA: TGTGCCAGCAGCTCGCGACAGAGTAGAAATAATTCACCCCTCCACTTT
D: TRBD1; length: 13; size: few; V: TRBV29-1; J: TRBJ2-7; CDR3: CSVRQGSTGEQYF; DNA: TGCAGCGTTCGACAGGGGAGTACGGGCGAGCAGTACTTC